Shown below are 20 T cell receptor beta chains from a single sample sequenced in a study of T cells after yellow fever vaccination. TCRdb processed the 5' RACE reads anew with MiXCR; each CDR3 protein has one entry. The sample records about 550,000 distinct CDR3 sequences, about 19% being singletons. Material: PBMCs, obtained 15 days after the yellow fever booster vaccination. These receptors originate from a man younger than 40 who received the YFV17D yellow fever vaccine.

This clonotype showed up just a few times. V gene TRBV12-3 or TRBV12-4 combines with J gene TRBJ2-1; 9 nucleotides agree with TRBD2. CDR3 length: 17 amino acids. V lost 6 bases to trimming and J lost 7 bases; unmatched junction nucleotides: 16. CDR3 region: CASSLPRKLAGMNEQFF. The CDR3 bases are TGTGCCAGCAGCCTTCCCCGTAAACTAGCGGGCATGAATGAGCAGTTCTTC.

V is TRBV20-1 and J is TRBJ2-1; 12 bases fit TRBD2. CDR1 and CDR2 (germline): DFQATT, SNEGSKA (reference sequence). J was trimmed by 6 bases and V by 7 bases; bases with no gene match: 16. This CDR3 spans 17 amino acids. Here the CDR3 reads CSVVLAGGGGYINEQFF. The CDR3 DNA reads as TGCAGTGTAGTACTAGCGGGAGGTGGGGGGTATATCAATGAGCAGTTCTTC.

This clonotype was detected only a few times. V is TRBV10-3 and J is TRBJ2-1; TRBD2 agrees at 9 bases. J lost 9 bases, V lost 11 bases, and 14 bases had no gene match. Germline loops: CDR1 ENHRY, CDR2 SYGVKD. The CDR3 extends over 14 amino acids. The CDR3 loop is CACRAGHSGSEQFF. CDR3 DNA: TGTGCCTGCCGCGCTGGGCATAGCGGGAGTGAGCAGTTCTTC.

Only a few counts were recorded for this clonotype. This chain uses TRBV6-5 with TRBJ2-5; D may be TRBD2 (5 bases). The CDR3 covers 15 residues. V lost 0 bases to trimming and J lost 4 bases, with 12 bases between them. Germline lookup yields CDR1 MNHEY and CDR2 SVGAGI. CDR3 sequence: CASSYSLARGETQYF. Written as DNA, the CDR3 is TGTGCCAGCAGTTACTCGTTAGCGAGAGGAGAGACCCAGTACTTC.

The CDR3 is CASSKGVGGADTQYF. The CDR3, as DNA: TGTGCCAGCAGTAAAGGGGTCGGGGGAGCAGATACGCAGTATTTT. V gene TRBV7-8 combines with J gene TRBJ2-3, with D perhaps matching TRBD2 (6 bases). Germline V lookup: CDR1 SGHVS, CDR2 FQNEAQ. The CDR3 loop spans 15 amino acids. The V gene lost 6 bases and the J gene lost 4 bases, with 17 bases spanning the gap.

This chain uses TRBV5-1 with TRBJ2-1, with TRBD2 matching over 8 bases. V shed 3 bases and J 8 bases; nucleotides not matched to a gene: 13. CDR1 is SGHRS, CDR2 YFSETQ, per germline. The CDR3 has 16 residues. The CDR3 reads CASSSGTSVQLDEQFF. CDR3 DNA: TGCGCCAGCAGCTCCGGGACTAGTGTTCAGTTAGATGAGCAGTTCTTC.

This clonotype was counted between two and nine times. This sequence joins TRBV10-3 and TRBJ2-6; perhaps TRBD1 as D (6 bases). V shed 6 bases and J shed 0 bases, with 6 bases lying between them. The CDR3 spans 14 residues. Germline CDR1 is ENHRY and CDR2 is SYGVKD. The CDR3 DNA follows: TGTGCCATCAGGGACAGCTCTGGGGCCAACGTCCTGACTTTC. This gives the protein CAIRDSSGANVLTF.

In its sample, this clonotype was seen a few times. The V gene is TRBV29-1, the J gene TRBJ2-7, with 9 positions matching TRBD1. This CDR3 spans 15 amino acids. Germline loops: CDR1 SQVTM, CDR2 ANQGSEA. Trimming removed 7 bases from V and 0 bases from J; junction bases left unmatched: 10. This CDR3 is CSAGTGTGSSYEQYF. CDR3 bases: TGCAGCGCTGGAACCGGGACAGGGAGCTCCTACGAGCAGTACTTC.

This clonotype showed up just a few times. V and J are TRBV7-9 and TRBJ2-5, with a weak D call TRBD2 (6 bases). The CDR3 contains 15 residues. V gave up 5 bases and J gave up 4 bases, with 17 bases separating them. Germline CDR1 reads SEHNR; CDR2 reads FQNEAQ (reference sequence). CDR3 loop: CASSPPGTLRETQYF. The CDR3 DNA follows: TGTGCCAGCAGCCCGCCCGGGACTTTAAGAGAGACCCAGTACTTC. The full variable domain, completed using reference TRBV7-9 and TRBJ2-5, is DTGVSQNPRHKITKRGQNVTFRCDPISEHNRLYWYRQTLGQGPEFLTYFQNEAQLEKSRLLSDRFSAERPKGSFSTLEIQRTEQGDSAMYLCASSPPGTLRETQYFGPGTRLLVL.

This clonotype appeared a few times. The chain carries TRBV7-2 and TRBJ2-7; no clear D. The V gene lost 2 bases and the J gene lost 0 bases, with 5 bases spanning the gap. Germline CDR1 reads SGHTA; CDR2 reads FQGNSA. This CDR3 spans 13 amino acids. Written as DNA, the CDR3 is TGTGCCAGCAGCTTAAGCCCCTCCTACGAGCAGTACTTC. Translation: CASSLSPSYEQYF.

This clonotype was observed a few times. This sequence joins TRBV20-1 and TRBJ2-5; D gene uncertain. The CDR3 is made up of 12 amino acids. Germline V gene sequence: CDR1 DFQATT, CDR2 SNEGSKA (reference sequence). Trimming stripped 5 bases from V and 5 bases from J, with 12 bases between. Here the CDR3 DNA reads TGCAGTGCTGGACCTCTGGGGGAGACCCAGTACTTC. Amino acids: CSAGPLGETQYF.

This clonotype has a handful of counts. The rearrangement uses TRBV4-3 and TRBJ1-2; D is undetermined. The germline V gene has CDR1 LGHNA and CDR2 YSLEER. The CDR3 consists of 14 residues. Trimming removed 1 base at V and 4 bases at J, with 10 bases between. This chain's CDR3 is CASSQGAGPYGYTF. Here the CDR3 DNA reads TGCGCCAGCAGCCAAGGGGCCGGACCCTATGGCTACACCTTC.

This chain joins TRBV7-2 and TRBJ1-4, with TRBD1 identical over 7 bases. Germline values: CDR1 SGHTA, CDR2 FQGNSA. Germline trimming cut 6 bases from V and 6 bases from J; bases unmatched to any gene: 7. This CDR3 comprises 14 residues. The CDR3 nucleotides are TGTGCCAGCAGTCCGGACAGGTGGGATGAAAAACTGTTTTTT. Translated, it gives CASSPDRWDEKLFF.

V and J are TRBV23-1 and TRBJ2-7; D gene ambiguous. TRBV23-1 is flagged as an ORF with uncertain function. The CDR3 runs 15 residues. The V and J ends lost 1 base and 2 bases respectively, with 12 bases between them. The chain's CDR3 is CASSQFFENTYEQYF. The CDR3 DNA follows: TGCGCCAGCAGTCAATTTTTCGAGAATACCTACGAGCAGTACTTC.

V usage is TRBV4-3 and J usage is TRBJ1-1; a weak D match, TRBD1 (6 bases). Germline assignment: CDR1 LGHNA and CDR2 YSLEER. V was shortened by 1 base and J by 10 bases, with 13 bases between the two germline ends. The CDR3 is 13 amino acids. CDR3 DNA: TGCGCCAGCAGCCAAGTCTCCGGGGGCCGAGCTTTCTTT. It yields the protein CASSQVSGGRAFF.

In the case of this clonotype: The CDR3 does not close with the conserved phenylalanine or tryptophan, likely indicating a read error. The limits of the CDR3 on the DNA are not certain, so only TCRdb's listed CDR3 is given. The CDR3 sequence is CASSELRAFG. V and J are TRBV25-1 and TRBJ2-3; whether TRBD2, the table's D call, matches the DNA was not checked. The CDR3 is made up of 10 amino acids, end residues included. Germline V gene sequence: CDR1 MGHDK, CDR2 SYGVNS.

The rearrangement uses TRBV10-3 and TRBJ2-5; possible D gene TRBD1, 6 bases. V was cut by 2 bases and J by 5 bases, with 12 bases left in between. This CDR3 spans 14 amino acids. Germline CDR1 and CDR2: ENHRY and SYGVKD. The CDR3 spells CAISEGQIGETQYF. The CDR3 coding sequence is TGTGCCATCAGTGAGGGACAGATTGGGGAGACCCAGTACTTC.

There are a few counts of this clonotype. The chain couples TRBV7-2 to TRBJ1-2, with D possibly matching TRBD1 (5 bases). V lost 5 bases to trimming and J lost 4 bases, with 14 bases between them. The CDR3 sequence is 14 residues long. The germline V gene encodes CDR1 SGHTA and CDR2 FQGNSA. The CDR3 region is CASSIYSGSYGYTF. The CDR3 DNA reads as TGTGCCAGCAGCATATATTCAGGGTCCTATGGCTACACCTTC.

The chain links TRBV5-4 to TRBJ2-5; TRBD1 matches 7 bases. V lost 6 bases and J lost 2; bases outside the gene matches: 16. Per germline, CDR1 SGHNT and CDR2 YYREEE (reference sequence). The length of the CDR3 is 17 residues. The DNA for the CDR3 is TGTGCCAGCACCCCCCTGGGAAGGGGGCAGGAGCAAGAGACCCAGTACTTC. It codes for CASTPLGRGQEQETQYF.

V and J are TRBV6-5 and TRBJ1-1; D possibly corresponds to TRBD1 (5 bases). The V end was cut by 2 bases, the J end by 7 bases, with 11 bases between. CDR3 length: 13 residues. Looked up from germline, CDR1 is MNHEY and CDR2 is SVGAGI. The CDR3 nucleotides read TGTGCCAGCAGTTACCTTATGGGGGGTGAAGCTTTCTTT. As protein: CASSYLMGGEAFF.